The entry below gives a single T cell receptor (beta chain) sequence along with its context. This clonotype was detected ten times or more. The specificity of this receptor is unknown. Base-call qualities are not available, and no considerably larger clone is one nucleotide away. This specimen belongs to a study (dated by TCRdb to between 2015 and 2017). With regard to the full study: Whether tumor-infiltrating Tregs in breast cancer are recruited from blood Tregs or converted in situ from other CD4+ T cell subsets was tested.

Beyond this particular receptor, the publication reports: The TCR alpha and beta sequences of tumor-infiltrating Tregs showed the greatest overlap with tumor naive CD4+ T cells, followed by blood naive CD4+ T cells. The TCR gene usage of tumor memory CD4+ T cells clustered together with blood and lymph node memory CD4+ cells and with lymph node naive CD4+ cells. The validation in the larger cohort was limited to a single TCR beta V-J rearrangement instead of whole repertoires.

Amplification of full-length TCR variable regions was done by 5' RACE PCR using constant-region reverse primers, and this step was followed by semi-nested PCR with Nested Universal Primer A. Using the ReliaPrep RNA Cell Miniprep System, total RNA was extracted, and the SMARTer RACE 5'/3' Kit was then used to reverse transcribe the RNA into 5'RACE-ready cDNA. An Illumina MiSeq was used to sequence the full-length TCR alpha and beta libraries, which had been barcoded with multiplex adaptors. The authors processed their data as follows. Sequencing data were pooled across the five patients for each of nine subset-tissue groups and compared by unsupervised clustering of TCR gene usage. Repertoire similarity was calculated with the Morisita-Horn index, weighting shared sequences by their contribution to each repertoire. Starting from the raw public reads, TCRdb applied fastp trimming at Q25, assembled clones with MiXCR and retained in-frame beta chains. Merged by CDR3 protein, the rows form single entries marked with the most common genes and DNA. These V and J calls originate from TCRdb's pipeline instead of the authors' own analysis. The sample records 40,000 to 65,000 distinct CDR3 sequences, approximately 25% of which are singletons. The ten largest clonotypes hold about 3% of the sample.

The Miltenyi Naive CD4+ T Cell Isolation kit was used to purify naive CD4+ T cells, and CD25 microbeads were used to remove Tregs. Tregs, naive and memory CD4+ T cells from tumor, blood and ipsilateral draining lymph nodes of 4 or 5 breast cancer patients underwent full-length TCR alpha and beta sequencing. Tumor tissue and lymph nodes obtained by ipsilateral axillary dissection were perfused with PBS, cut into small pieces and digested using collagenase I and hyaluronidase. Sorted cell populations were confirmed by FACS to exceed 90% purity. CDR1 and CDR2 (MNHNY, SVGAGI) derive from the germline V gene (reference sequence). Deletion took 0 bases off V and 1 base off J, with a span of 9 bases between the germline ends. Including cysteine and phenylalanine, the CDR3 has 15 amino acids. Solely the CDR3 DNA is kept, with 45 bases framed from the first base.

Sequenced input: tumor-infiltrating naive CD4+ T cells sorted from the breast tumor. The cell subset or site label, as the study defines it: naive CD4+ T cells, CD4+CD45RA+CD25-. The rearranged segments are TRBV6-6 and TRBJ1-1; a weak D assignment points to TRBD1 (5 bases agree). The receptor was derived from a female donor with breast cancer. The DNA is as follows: TGTGCCAGCAGTTACTCGGAGGGGAGGAACACTGAAGCTTTCTTT. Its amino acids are CASSYSEGRNTEAFF.